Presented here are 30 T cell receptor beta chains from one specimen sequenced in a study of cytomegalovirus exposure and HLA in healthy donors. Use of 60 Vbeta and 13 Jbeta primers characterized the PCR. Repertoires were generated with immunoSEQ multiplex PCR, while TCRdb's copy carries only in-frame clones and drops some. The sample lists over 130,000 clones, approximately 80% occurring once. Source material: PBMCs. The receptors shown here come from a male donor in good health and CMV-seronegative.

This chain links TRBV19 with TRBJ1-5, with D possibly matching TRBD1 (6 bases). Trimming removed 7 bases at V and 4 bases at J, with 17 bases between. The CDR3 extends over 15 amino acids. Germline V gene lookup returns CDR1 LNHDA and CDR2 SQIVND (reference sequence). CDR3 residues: CASTVWGQANQPQHF. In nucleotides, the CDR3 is TGTGCCAGTACCGTGTGGGGACAAGCAAATCAGCCCCAGCATTTT.

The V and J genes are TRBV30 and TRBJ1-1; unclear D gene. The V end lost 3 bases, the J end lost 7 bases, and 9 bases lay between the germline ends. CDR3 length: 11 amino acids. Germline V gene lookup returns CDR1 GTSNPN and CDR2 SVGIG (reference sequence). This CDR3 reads CAWRTLSEAFF. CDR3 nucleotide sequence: TGTGCCTGGAGGACATTAAGTGAAGCTTTCTTT.

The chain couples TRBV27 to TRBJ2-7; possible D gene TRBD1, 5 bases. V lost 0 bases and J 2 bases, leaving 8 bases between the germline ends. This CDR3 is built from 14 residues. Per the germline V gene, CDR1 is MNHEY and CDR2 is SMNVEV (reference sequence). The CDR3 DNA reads TGTGCCAGCAGTTTATCGGGGCAAACCTACGAGCAGTACTTC. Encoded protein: CASSLSGQTYEQYF.

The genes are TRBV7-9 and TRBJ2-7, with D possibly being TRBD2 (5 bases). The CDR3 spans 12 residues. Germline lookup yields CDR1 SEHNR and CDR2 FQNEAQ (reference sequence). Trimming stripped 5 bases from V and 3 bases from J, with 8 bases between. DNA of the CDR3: TGTGCCAGCAGCCCGGCGGGCTACGAGCAGTACTTC. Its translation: CASSPAGYEQYF.

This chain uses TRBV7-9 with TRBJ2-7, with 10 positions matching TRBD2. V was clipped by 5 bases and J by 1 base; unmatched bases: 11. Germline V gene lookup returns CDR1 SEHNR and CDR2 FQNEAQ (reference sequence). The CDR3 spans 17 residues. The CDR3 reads CASSPRLTSGRSYEQYF. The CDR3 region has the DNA TGTGCCAGCAGCCCCCGCTTGACTAGCGGGCGGTCCTACGAGCAGTACTTC.

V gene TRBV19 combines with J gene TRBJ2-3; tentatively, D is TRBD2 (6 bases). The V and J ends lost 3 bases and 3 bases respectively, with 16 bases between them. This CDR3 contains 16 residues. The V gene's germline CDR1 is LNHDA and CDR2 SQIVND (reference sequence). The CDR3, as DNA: TGTGCCAGTAGTATCCTTTGGGGAGGCGGTACAGATACGCAGTATTTT. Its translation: CASSILWGGGTDTQYF.

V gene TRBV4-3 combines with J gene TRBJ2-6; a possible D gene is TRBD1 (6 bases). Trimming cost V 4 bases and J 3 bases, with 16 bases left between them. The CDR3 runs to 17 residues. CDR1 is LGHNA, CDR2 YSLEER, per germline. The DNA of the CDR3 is TGCGCCAGCAGCCGAACCGGGACATACCATGGGGCCAACGTCCTGACTTTC. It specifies CASSRTGTYHGANVLTF.

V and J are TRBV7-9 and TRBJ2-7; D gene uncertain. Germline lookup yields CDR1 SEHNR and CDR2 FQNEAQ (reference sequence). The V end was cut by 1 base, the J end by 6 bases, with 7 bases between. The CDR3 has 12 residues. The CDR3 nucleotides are TGTGCCAGCAGCTTAGTGGTCGGCGAGCAGTACTTC. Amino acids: CASSLVVGEQYF.

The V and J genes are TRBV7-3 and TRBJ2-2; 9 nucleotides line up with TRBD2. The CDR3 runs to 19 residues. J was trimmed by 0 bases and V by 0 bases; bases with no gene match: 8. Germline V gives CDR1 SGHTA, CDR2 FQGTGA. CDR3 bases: TGTGCCAGCAGCTTAACTTCACTAGCGGGCAACGCGAACACCGGGGAGCTGTTTTTT. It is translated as CASSLTSLAGNANTGELFF.

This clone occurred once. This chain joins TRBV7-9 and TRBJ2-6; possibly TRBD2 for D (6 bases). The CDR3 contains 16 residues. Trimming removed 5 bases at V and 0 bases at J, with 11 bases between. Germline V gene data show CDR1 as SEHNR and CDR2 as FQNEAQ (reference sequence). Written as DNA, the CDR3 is TGTGCCAGCAGCGGGACCGGGAGCTCTGGGGCCAACGTCCTGACTTTC. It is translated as CASSGTGSSGANVLTF.

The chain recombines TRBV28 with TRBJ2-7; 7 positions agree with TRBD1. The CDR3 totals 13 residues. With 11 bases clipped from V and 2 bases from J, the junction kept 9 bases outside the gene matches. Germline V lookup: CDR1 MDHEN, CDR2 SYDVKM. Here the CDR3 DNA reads TGTGCCCCCAACCTGGGACAGACCTACGAGCAGTACTTC. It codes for CAPNLGQTYEQYF.

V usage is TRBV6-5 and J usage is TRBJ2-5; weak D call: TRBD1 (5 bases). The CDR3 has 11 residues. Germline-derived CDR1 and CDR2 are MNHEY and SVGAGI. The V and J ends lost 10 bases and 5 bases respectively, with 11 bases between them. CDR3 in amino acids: CATQGVETQYF. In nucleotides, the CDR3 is TGTGCCACCCAGGGCGTGGAGACCCAGTACTTC.

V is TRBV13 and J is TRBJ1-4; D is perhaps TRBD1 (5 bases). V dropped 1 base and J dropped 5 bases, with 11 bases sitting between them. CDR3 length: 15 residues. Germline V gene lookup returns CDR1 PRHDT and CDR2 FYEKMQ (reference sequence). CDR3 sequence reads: CASSLDRRDNEKLFF. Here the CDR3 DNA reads TGTGCCAGCAGCTTAGACAGGAGGGACAATGAAAAACTGTTTTTT.

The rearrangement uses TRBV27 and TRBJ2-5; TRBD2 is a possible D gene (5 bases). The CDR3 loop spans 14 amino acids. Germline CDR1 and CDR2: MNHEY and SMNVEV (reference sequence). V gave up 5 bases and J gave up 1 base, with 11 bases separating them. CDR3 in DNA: TGTGCCAGCAGTCCGACCAGCGGCCAAGAGACCCAGTACTTC. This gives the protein CASSPTSGQETQYF.

CDR3 in DNA: TGTGCCAGCAGTGAACTGGGAGGGAGGGCTGAAGCTTTCTTT. Translation: CASSELGGRAEAFF. The chain couples TRBV2 to TRBJ1-1; the D is unclear. CDR1 and CDR2 from the germline V gene are SNHLY and FYNNEI. The CDR3 consists of 14 residues. Trimming left V 2 bases short and J 6 bases short, with 13 bases between.

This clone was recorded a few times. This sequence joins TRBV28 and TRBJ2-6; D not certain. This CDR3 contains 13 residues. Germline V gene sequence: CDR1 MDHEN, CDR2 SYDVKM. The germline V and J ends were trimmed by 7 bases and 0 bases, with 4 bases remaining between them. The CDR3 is CASTLSGANVLTF. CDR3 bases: TGTGCCAGCACTCTCTCTGGGGCCAACGTCCTGACTTTC.

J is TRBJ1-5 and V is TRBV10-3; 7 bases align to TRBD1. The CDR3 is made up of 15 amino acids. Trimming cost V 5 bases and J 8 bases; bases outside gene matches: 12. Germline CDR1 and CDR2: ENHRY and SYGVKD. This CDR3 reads CAISNGTVRQKPQHF. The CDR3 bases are TGTGCCATCAGTAATGGGACAGTCCGGCAGAAGCCCCAGCATTTT.

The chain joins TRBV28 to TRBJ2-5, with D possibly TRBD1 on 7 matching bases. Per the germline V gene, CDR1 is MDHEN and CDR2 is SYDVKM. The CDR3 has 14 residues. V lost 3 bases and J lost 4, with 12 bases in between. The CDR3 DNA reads TGTGCCAGCAGTTTCCGACAGGGACTAGAGACCCAGTACTTC. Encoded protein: CASSFRQGLETQYF.

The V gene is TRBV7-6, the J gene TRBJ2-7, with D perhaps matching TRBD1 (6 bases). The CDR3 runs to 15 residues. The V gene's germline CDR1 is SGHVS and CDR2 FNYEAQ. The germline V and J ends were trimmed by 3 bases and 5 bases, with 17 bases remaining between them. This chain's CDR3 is CASSFVGDTSHEQYF. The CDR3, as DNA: TGTGCCAGCAGCTTTGTAGGGGACACCAGCCACGAGCAGTACTTC.

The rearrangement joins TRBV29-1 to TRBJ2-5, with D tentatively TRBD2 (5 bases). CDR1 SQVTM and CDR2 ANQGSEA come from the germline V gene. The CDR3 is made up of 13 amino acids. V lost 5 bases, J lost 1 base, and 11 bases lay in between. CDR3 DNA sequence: TGCAGCGTTAGAGGGTTCCCCCAAGAGACCCAGTACTTC. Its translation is CSVRGFPQETQYF. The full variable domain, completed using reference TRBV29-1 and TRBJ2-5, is SAVISQKPSRDICQRGTSLTIQCQVDSQVTMMFWYRQQPGQSLTLIATANQGSEATYESGFVIDKFPISRPNLTFSTLTVSNMSPEDSSIYLCSVRGFPQETQYFGPGTRLLVL.

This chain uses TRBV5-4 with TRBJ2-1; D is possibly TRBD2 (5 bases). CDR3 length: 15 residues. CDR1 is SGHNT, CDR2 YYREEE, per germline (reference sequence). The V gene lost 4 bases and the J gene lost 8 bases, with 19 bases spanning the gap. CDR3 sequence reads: CASSPAGERFDEQFF. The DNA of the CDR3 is TGTGCCAGCAGCCCTGCCGGGGAGCGGTTCGATGAGCAGTTCTTC.

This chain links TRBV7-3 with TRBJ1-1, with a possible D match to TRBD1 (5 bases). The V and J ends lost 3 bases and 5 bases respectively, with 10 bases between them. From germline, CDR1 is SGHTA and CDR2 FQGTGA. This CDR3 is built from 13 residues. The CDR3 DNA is TGTGCCAGCAGCTTTGGGGGGGGGACTGAAGCTTTCTTT. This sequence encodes CASSFGGGTEAFF.

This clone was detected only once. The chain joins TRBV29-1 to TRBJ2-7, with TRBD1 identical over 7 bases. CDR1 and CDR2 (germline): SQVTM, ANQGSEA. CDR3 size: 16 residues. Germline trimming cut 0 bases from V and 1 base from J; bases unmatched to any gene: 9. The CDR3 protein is CSVEDLGGGTSYEQYF. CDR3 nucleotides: TGCAGCGTTGAAGATCTAGGGGGCGGAACGTCCTACGAGCAGTACTTC.

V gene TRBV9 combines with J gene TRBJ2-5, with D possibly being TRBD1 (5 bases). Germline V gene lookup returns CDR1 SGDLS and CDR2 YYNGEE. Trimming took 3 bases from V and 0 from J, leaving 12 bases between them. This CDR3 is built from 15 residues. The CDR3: CASSERGSYQETQYF. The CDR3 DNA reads TGTGCCAGCAGCGAAAGGGGATCGTACCAAGAGACCCAGTACTTC.

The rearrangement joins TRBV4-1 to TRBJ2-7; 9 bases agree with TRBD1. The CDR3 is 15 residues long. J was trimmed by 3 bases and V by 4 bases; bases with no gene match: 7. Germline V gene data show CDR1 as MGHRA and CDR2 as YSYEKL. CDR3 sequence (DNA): TGCGCCAGCAGCCCTCTACCGGGACAGGGCTACGAGCAGTACTTC. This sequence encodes CASSPLPGQGYEQYF.

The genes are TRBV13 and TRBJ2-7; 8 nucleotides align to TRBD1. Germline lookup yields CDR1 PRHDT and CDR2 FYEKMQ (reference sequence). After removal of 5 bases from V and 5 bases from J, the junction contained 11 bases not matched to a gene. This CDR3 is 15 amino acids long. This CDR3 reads CASSPPRDRRHEQYF. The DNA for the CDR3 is TGTGCCAGCAGCCCGCCCCGGGACAGGAGACACGAGCAGTACTTC.

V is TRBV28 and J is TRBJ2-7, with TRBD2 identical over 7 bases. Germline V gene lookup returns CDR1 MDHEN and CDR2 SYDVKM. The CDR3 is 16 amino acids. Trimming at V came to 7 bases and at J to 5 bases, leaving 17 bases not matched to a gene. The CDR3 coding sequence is TGTGCCAGCACCGATGGGGGGGGAGGGAGGGTCGACGAGCAGTACTTC. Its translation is CASTDGGGGRVDEQYF. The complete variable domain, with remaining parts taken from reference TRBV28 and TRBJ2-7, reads DVKVTQSSRYLVKRTGEKVFLECVQDMDHENMFWYRQDPGLGLRLIYFSYDVKMKEKGDIPEGYSVSREKKERFSLILESASTNQTSMYLCASTDGGGGRVDEQYFGPGTRLTVT.

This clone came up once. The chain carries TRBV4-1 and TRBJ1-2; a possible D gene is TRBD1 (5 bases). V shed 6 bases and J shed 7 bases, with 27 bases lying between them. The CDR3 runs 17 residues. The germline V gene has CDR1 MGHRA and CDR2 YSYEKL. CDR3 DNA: TGCGCCAGCAGAACCCTCGGATCACTGGGGCTTAAAGTTGGCTACACCTTC. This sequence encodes CASRTLGSLGLKVGYTF.

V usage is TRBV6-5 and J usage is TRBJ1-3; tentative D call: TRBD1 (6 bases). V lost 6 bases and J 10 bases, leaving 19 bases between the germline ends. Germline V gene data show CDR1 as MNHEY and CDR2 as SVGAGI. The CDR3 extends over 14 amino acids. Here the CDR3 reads CASSSTGDLGTIYF. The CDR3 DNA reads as TGTGCCAGCAGCTCGACAGGAGATCTTGGGACCATATATTTT.

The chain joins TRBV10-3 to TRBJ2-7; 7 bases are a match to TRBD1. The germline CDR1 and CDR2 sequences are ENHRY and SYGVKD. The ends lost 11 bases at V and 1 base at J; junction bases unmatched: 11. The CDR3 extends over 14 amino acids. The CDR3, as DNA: TGTGCCGCGCTCGCCGGGACAGCATCCTACGAGCAGTACTTC. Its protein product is CAALAGTASYEQYF.